These 11 T cell receptor beta chains originate from one sample sequenced in a study of blood T cell repertoires in COVID-19. Method: immunoSEQ multiplex PCR; TCRdb's copy keeps in-frame clones and lacks some. Of fewer than 20,000 clones in the sample, 91% were seen once. Source material: peripheral blood. All receptors derive from a human donor in a cohort sampled during active COVID-19.

V gene TRBV3-1 (or the pseudogene TRBV3-2) combines with J gene TRBJ2-5, with 10 positions matching TRBD2. The CDR3 contains 16 residues. The germline V gene has CDR1 LGHDT and CDR2 YNNKEL (reference sequence). V dropped 0 bases and J dropped 7; count of bases not matched to a gene: 8. The CDR3, as DNA: TGTGCCAGCAGCCAAGATAGGGCTAGCGGGGGTGGGACCCAGTACTTC. Residues: CASSQDRASGGGTQYF.

This clone is termed medium-sized. This chain connects TRBV4-2 to TRBJ2-7, with 11 positions matching TRBD2. The V segment lost 4 bases and the J segment 3 bases; nucleotides outside the gene matches: 8. This CDR3 contains 16 residues. Germline V gives CDR1 LGHNA, CDR2 YNFKEQ. The CDR3 is CASSPLVGLAVYEQYF. Here the CDR3 DNA reads TGTGCCAGCAGCCCCCTGGTGGGACTAGCGGTCTACGAGCAGTACTTC.

This chain links TRBV5-4 with TRBJ1-1; TRBD1 agrees at 7 bases. Germline V gives CDR1 SGHNT, CDR2 YYREEE (reference sequence). The CDR3 length is 14 residues. V gave up 2 bases and J gave up 1 base; unmatched junction bases: 2. This CDR3 reads CASSLRQGNTEAFF. CDR3 nucleotides: TGTGCCAGCAGCTTAAGACAGGGGAACACTGAAGCTTTCTTT. Using reference TRBV5-4 and TRBJ1-1 for the parts outside the CDR3, the full variable domain is ETGVTQSPTHLIKTRGQQVTLRCSSQSGHNTVSWYQQALGQGPQFIFQYYREEENGRGNFPPRFSGLQFPNYSSELNVNALELDDSALYLCASSLRQGNTEAFFGQGTRLTVV.

The chain links TRBV14 to TRBJ2-1; tentatively, D is TRBD2 (5 bases). V shed 2 bases and J shed 0 bases, with 17 bases lying between them. Germline CDR1 SGHDN, CDR2 FVKESK. This CDR3 comprises 18 residues. CDR3 sequence: CASSQNGFGVSSYNEQFF. CDR3 in DNA: TGTGCCAGCAGCCAAAACGGTTTCGGGGTCAGCTCCTACAATGAGCAGTTCTTC.

This CDR3 is CAWSQGRTEAFF. The DNA for the CDR3 is TGTGCCTGGTCACAGGGGAGAACTGAAGCTTTCTTT. V is TRBV30 and J is TRBJ1-1; 7 nucleotides line up with TRBD1. Germline values: CDR1 GTSNPN, CDR2 SVGIG (reference sequence). The CDR3 loop spans 12 amino acids. With 5 bases clipped from V and 5 bases from J, the junction kept 5 bases outside the gene matches.

This chain joins TRBV2 and TRBJ1-6; a possible D gene is TRBD1 (5 bases). The CDR3 length is 15 residues. Trimming removed 7 bases at V and 10 bases at J, with 20 bases between. CDR1 is SNHLY, CDR2 FYNNEI, per germline. CDR3 sequence reads: CASIPGTLGGSPLHF. CDR3 coding DNA: TGTGCCAGCATACCCGGTACACTGGGGGGGTCACCCCTCCACTTT.

By share of the sample, this clone is large. One end of the junction does not line up with germline, which may come from a read error. J is TRBJ2-2 and V is TRBV7-7; 7 bases match TRBD2. The CDR3 length is 17 residues. Germline CDR1 and CDR2: SSHAT and FNYEAQ (reference sequence). CDR3: CASSLRLAADYTGELFF. CDR3 nucleotide sequence: TGTGCTAGCAGCTTAAGGCTAGCGGCTGATTACACCGGGGAGCTGTTTTTT. Variable domain in full (rest from reference TRBV7-7 and TRBJ2-2): GAGVSQSPRYKVTKRGQDVTLRCDPISSHATLYWYQQALGQGPEFLTYFNYEAQPDKSGLPSDRFSAERPEGSISTLTIQRTEQRDSAMYRCASSLRLAADYTGELFFGEGSRLTVL.

This clone is labeled as hyperexpanded. The chain links TRBV4-3 to TRBJ1-3, with unresolved D. V lost 0 bases and J 0 bases, leaving 9 bases between the germline ends. Germline V gene lookup returns CDR1 LGHNA and CDR2 YSLEER. This CDR3 is 16 amino acids long. The CDR3 loop is CASSQDFPNSGNTIYF. The CDR3 DNA sequence: TGCGCCAGCAGCCAAGATTTCCCCAACTCTGGAAACACCATATATTTT.

The chain recombines TRBV2 with TRBJ2-1; 7 bases align to TRBD1. The CDR3 runs to 14 residues. Germline V CDR1 and CDR2: SNHLY, FYNNEI. The ends lost 7 bases at V and 6 bases at J; junction bases unmatched: 9. As DNA, the CDR3 is TGTGCCAGCACTAAAACAGGGGTTGGCAATGAGCAGTTCTTC. Encoded protein: CASTKTGVGNEQFF.

In this sample, this clone turned up once. The chain uses TRBV28 and TRBJ1-5; D is possibly TRBD1 (5 bases). Trimming stripped 2 bases from V and 3 bases from J, with 14 bases between. The CDR3 contains 16 residues. Germline CDR1 reads MDHEN; CDR2 reads SYDVKM. The CDR3 DNA follows: TGTGCCAGCAGTTTAGGGGGGAGTTTGGTCAATCAGCCCCAGCATTTT. This sequence encodes CASSLGGSLVNQPQHF.

The gene calls are TRBV6-5 and TRBJ2-2; the match to TRBD1 covers 11 bases. V lost 6 bases, J lost 6 bases, and 6 bases stayed unmatched. The CDR3 length is 15 residues. Germline CDR1 is MNHEY and CDR2 is SVGAGI. CDR3 protein: CASRVGQGAPGELFF. The CDR3 DNA is TGTGCCAGCAGGGTTGGACAGGGGGCCCCCGGGGAGCTGTTTTTT.